The 32 T cell receptor beta chains listed next were all sequenced from one sample in a study of blood T cells in healthy people across ages. The authors ran a second PCR of about 7 to 11 cycles using a sample-barcoded 5' primer and a J-beta primer mix. TCRdb re-analysed the 5' RACE reads in MiXCR, keeping a single row per CDR3 protein. Altogether roughly 1.5 million distinct CDR3 sequences are present, under 55% being singletons, with the ten largest covering just over 4%. Sequenced material: blood. These receptor sequences come from a woman aged 18-35 years in good health.

CDR3 loop: CSARRPGGPYEQYF. CDR3 in DNA: TGCAGTGCTAGAAGGCCAGGGGGCCCCTACGAGCAGTACTTC. This rearrangement joins TRBV20-1 to TRBJ2-7; 8 bases match TRBD1. This CDR3 contains 14 residues. Germline V CDR1 and CDR2: DFQATT, SNEGSKA (reference sequence). V lost 2 bases to trimming and J lost 2 bases; unmatched junction nucleotides: 5.

A remark on this clonotype: This CDR3 fails to terminate in the conserved phenylalanine or tryptophan, so it likely reflects a read error. The chain joins TRBV11-2 to TRBJ2-3; D ambiguous. Germline CDR1 and CDR2: SGHAT and FQNNGV. The V end was cut by 5 bases, the J end by 7 bases, with 13 bases between. The length of the CDR3 is 13 residues. This CDR3 reads CASSAIRVYTQYL. DNA of the CDR3: TGTGCCAGCAGCGCTATCCGGGTCTATACGCAGTATTTG.

The gene calls are TRBV29-1 and TRBJ2-3; 14 nucleotides match TRBD2. After removal of 3 bases from V and 8 bases from J, the junction contained 7 bases not matched to a gene. The CDR3 has 15 residues. From germline, CDR1 is SQVTM and CDR2 ANQGSEA. Here the CDR3 reads CSVDSGLAGVGTQYF. CDR3 nucleotide sequence: TGCAGCGTTGACTCGGGACTAGCGGGAGTAGGTACGCAGTATTTT.

The J gene is TRBJ2-2, the V gene TRBV28; TRBD2 agrees at 8 bases. With 6 bases clipped from V and 9 bases from J, the junction kept 15 bases outside the gene matches. The CDR3 length is 16 residues. Germline V lookup: CDR1 MDHEN, CDR2 SYDVKM. DNA of the CDR3: TGTGCCAGCAGGCCCCCGAGGGGAAGCGGGAGCTGGGAGCTGTTTTTT. Translation gives CASRPPRGSGSWELFF.

This clonotype turned up a few times. The chain has TRBV20-1 and TRBJ2-7, with 13 bases matching TRBD2. Germline CDR1 DFQATT, CDR2 SNEGSKA (reference sequence). Trimming took 6 bases from V and 0 from J; bases not matched to a gene: 11. CDR3 length equals 17 residues. Here the CDR3 DNA reads TGCAGTGCAAAGACTAGCGGGAGGTTATTCAGCTCCTACGAGCAGTACTTC. Its protein product is CSAKTSGRLFSSYEQYF.

In the case of this clonotype: This may stem from a read error, because a much larger clone lies one nucleotide away. The chain combines TRBV11-2 with TRBJ2-7, with D perhaps matching TRBD2 (5 bases). The CDR3 runs to 15 residues. The germline V gene encodes CDR1 SGHAT and CDR2 FQNNGV. The CDR3 region is CANSSGFGEWAEQYF. CDR3 sequence (DNA): TGTGCCAACAGCTCGGGGTTCGGGGAGTGGGCCGAGCAGTACTTC.

The chain carries TRBV7-9 and TRBJ2-4; 8 positions match TRBD2. CDR1 and CDR2 (germline): SEHNR, FQNEAQ (reference sequence). CDR3 size: 17 residues. With 5 bases clipped from V and 13 bases from J, the junction kept 22 bases outside the gene matches. In nucleotides, the CDR3 is TGTGCCAGCAGCCCCAGTCCGGGACTAGTGGGCGGCAATGAGCAGTACTTC. Its protein product is CASSPSPGLVGGNEQYF.

The V and J genes are TRBV3-1 and TRBJ2-1; D gene unclear. The CDR3 loop spans 13 amino acids. Trimming left V 0 bases short and J 10 bases short, with 10 bases between. CDR1 LGHDT and CDR2 YNNKEL come from the germline V gene (reference sequence). The CDR3 DNA reads TGTGCCAGCAGCCAAGATCGCTCTCTCGAGCAGTTCTTC. It translates to CASSQDRSLEQFF.

This clonotype occurred once. This chain uses TRBV20-1 with TRBJ2-7; 10 bases line up with TRBD1. Germline V gene data show CDR1 as DFQATT and CDR2 as SNEGSKA (reference sequence). The CDR3 runs 15 residues. J lost 5 bases, V lost 4 bases, and 11 bases had no gene match. CDR3 DNA sequence: TGCAGTGCTAACCGACCTACCGGGACAGGGGACGAGCAGTACTTC. It yields the protein CSANRPTGTGDEQYF.

The chain uses TRBV19 and TRBJ2-5; no firm D call. Trimming cost V 4 bases and J 11 bases, with 20 bases left between them. The CDR3 covers 14 residues. CDR1 is LNHDA and CDR2 is SQIVND in the germline V gene (reference sequence). This chain's CDR3 is CASSTGPHVNEQYF. The CDR3 DNA is TGTGCCAGTAGTACTGGTCCCCACGTCAATGAGCAGTACTTC.

This clonotype was found many times. The V gene is TRBV25-1, the J gene TRBJ2-3; D is ambiguous. Trimming stripped 1 base from V and 7 bases from J, with 6 bases between. The CDR3 is 12 residues long. Per the germline V gene, CDR1 is MGHDK and CDR2 is SYGVNS. CDR3 DNA: TGTGCCAGCAGTGAATCGCCATATACGCAGTATTTT. Translation gives CASSESPYTQYF.

The chain employs TRBV4-3 and TRBJ2-7; no firm D call. Germline loops: CDR1 LGHNA, CDR2 YSLEER. This CDR3 spans 13 amino acids. Trimming pared 9 bases from V and 7 bases from J, leaving 19 bases between. The CDR3, as DNA: TGCGCCAGTTCACACCGAGGCCACAATGAGCAGTACTTC. This gives the protein CASSHRGHNEQYF.

Notes on this clonotype: One end of the junction varies from germline; a read error may be responsible. The V call is TRBV12-3 or TRBV12-4, the J call TRBJ2-3, with 10 bases fitting TRBD2. The CDR3 has 15 residues. The CDR3 nucleotides are TGTGCCAGCAGTGCCGCTAGCGGGGGCACAGATGCGCAGTATTTT. As protein: CASSAASGGTDAQYF.

The rearrangement joins TRBV7-9 to TRBJ2-1; 11 bases line up with TRBD2. The CDR3 covers 15 residues. Germline loops: CDR1 SEHNR, CDR2 FQNEAQ (reference sequence). Trimming removed 4 bases from V and 8 bases from J; junction bases left unmatched: 7. Written as DNA, the CDR3 is TGTGCCAGCAGCTCCATAGCGGGGGGGCCCTATGAGCAGTTCTTC. It codes for CASSSIAGGPYEQFF.

This clonotype came up a few times. This chain links TRBV15 with TRBJ1-2; D not certain. The V end was cut by 1 base, the J end by 8 bases, with 11 bases between. This CDR3 is 13 amino acids long. Germline CDR1 reads LNHNV; CDR2 reads YYDKDF (reference sequence). Here the CDR3 reads CATSRGAGDGYTF. DNA of the CDR3: TGTGCCACCAGCAGAGGAGCAGGAGACGGCTACACCTTC.

This clonotype was counted only a few times. The J gene is TRBJ2-7, the V gene TRBV20-1, with D unresolved. Germline V gene data show CDR1 as DFQATT and CDR2 as SNEGSKA (reference sequence). This CDR3 region has 13 residues. Trimming cost V 6 bases and J 6 bases, with 18 bases left between them. The DNA for the CDR3 is TGCAGTGCCGGTCTATTCCCTCCTCTCGAGCAGTACTTC. It specifies CSAGLFPPLEQYF.

This clonotype turned up a few times. The chain joins TRBV9 to TRBJ2-1, with D tentatively TRBD2 (5 bases). Germline-derived CDR1 and CDR2 are SGDLS and YYNGEE. Trimming removed 1 base at V and 4 bases at J, with 12 bases between. This CDR3 has 15 amino acids. CDR3 sequence reads: CASSVLAVGYNEQFF. In nucleotides, the CDR3 is TGTGCCAGCAGCGTACTAGCTGTAGGATACAATGAGCAGTTCTTC.

In its sample, this clonotype was seen a few times. Germline is not matched at one junction end, which may reflect a read error. The CDR3 DNA is TGTGCCAGCAGCCAAGGGGGGGTCCAAAACCTTCAGTACTTC. Translating it yields CASSQGGVQNLQYF. This chain links TRBV3-1 with TRBJ2-4; possible D gene TRBD2, 6 bases. CDR3 length: 14 amino acids. Germline values: CDR1 LGHDT, CDR2 YNNKEL (reference sequence).

The J gene is TRBJ2-1, the V gene TRBV11-2; tentative D call: TRBD2 (5 bases). This CDR3 comprises 13 residues. Germline assignment: CDR1 SGHAT and CDR2 FQNNGV. The V end lost 5 bases, the J end lost 10 bases, and 15 bases lay between the germline ends. The CDR3 DNA is TGTGCCAGCAGCCCTTTCGAGGCGGGCGAGCAGTTCTTC. Its translation: CASSPFEAGEQFF.

The chain employs TRBV28 and TRBJ2-4; tentative D call: TRBD1 (5 bases). The tail of the sequence fits TRBJ2-5 better, so the J call may be wrong. The length of the CDR3 is 14 residues. Germline V gene sequence: CDR1 MDHEN, CDR2 SYDVKM. The CDR3 region has the DNA TGTGCCAGCAGTCCAGGGCCCTTTCAAGAGACCCAGTACTTC. Protein: CASSPGPFQETQYF.

The chain has TRBV27 and TRBJ2-3; possible D gene TRBD1, 6 bases. The CDR3 covers 13 residues. Germline V gene sequence: CDR1 MNHEY, CDR2 SMNVEV (reference sequence). Trimming shortened V by 0 bases and J by 8 bases, and 9 bases separated the two germline ends. CDR3 protein: CASSLSQGVTQYF. The DNA for the CDR3 is TGTGCCAGCAGTTTATCACAGGGTGTTACGCAGTATTTT.

The chain combines TRBV11-2 with TRBJ2-2, with a weak D call TRBD1 (5 bases). Trimming removed 8 bases from V and 5 bases from J, with 21 bases in between. CDR3 length equals 16 residues. Germline lookup yields CDR1 SGHAT and CDR2 FQNNGV. CDR3 amino acids: CASGKARLGETGELFF. The DNA for the CDR3 is TGTGCCAGCGGTAAAGCTAGATTAGGGGAAACCGGGGAGCTGTTTTTT.

Notes on this clonotype: At one end, the junction sequence differs from germline, possibly due to a read error. J is TRBJ2-1 and V is TRBV28; 9 bases match TRBD2. Germline assignment: CDR1 MDHEN and CDR2 SYDVKM. The CDR3 sequence is 16 residues long. The CDR3 DNA follows: TGCGCCTGCAGTTTTCTTGCGACTAGCGGCTACAATGAGCAGTTCTTC. The encoded protein is CACSFLATSGYNEQFF. The complete variable domain, with remaining parts taken from reference TRBV28 and TRBJ2-1, reads DVKVTQSSRYLVKRTGEKVFLECVQDMDHENMFWYRQDPGLGLRLIYFSYDVKMKEKGDIPEGYSVSREKKERFSLILESASTNQTSMYLCACSFLATSGYNEQFFGPGTRLTVL.

This clonotype was counted at least ten times. The rearrangement uses TRBV7-2 and TRBJ2-1, with a possible D match to TRBD2 (5 bases). CDR1 SGHTA and CDR2 FQGNSA come from the germline V gene. This CDR3 is built from 13 residues. Trimming took off 3 bases at V and 12 bases at J, with 15 bases between the two ends. The CDR3 loop is CASSFGWRSGQFF. Written as DNA, the CDR3 is TGTGCCAGCAGCTTTGGGTGGAGGAGTGGGCAGTTCTTC.

V usage is TRBV3-1 and J usage is TRBJ2-3; TRBD2 agrees at 11 bases. The CDR3 extends over 17 amino acids. J was trimmed by 1 base and V by 4 bases; bases with no gene match: 7. Germline V gene lookup returns CDR1 LGHDT and CDR2 YNNKEL (reference sequence). DNA for the CDR3: TGTGCCAGCAGCCCCAAACCGGGACTAGCGGGCACAGATACGCAGTATTTT. Protein sequence: CASSPKPGLAGTDTQYF.

In this sample, this clonotype turned up a few times. The chain couples TRBV28 to TRBJ1-2, with 7 bases identical to TRBD1. The CDR3 is 17 residues long. V lost 6 bases, J lost 1 base, and 14 bases stayed unmatched. CDR1 and CDR2 from the germline V gene are MDHEN and SYDVKM. The CDR3 bases are TGTGCCAGCAGCCCCTGGGACAGTCACCCCTTTAACTATGGCTACACCTTC. Translation gives CASSPWDSHPFNYGYTF.

This clonotype was counted between two and nine times. The chain links TRBV28 to TRBJ1-4; D is ambiguous. CDR3 size: 14 residues. Germline loops: CDR1 MDHEN, CDR2 SYDVKM. V dropped 5 bases and J dropped 5 bases, with 12 bases sitting between them. The CDR3 DNA reads as TGTGCCAGCAGTCCCCAGCGCCGGAATGAAAAACTGTTTTTT. Translated, it gives CASSPQRRNEKLFF.

The J gene is TRBJ2-1, the V gene TRBV28, with TRBD2 matching 8 bases. Germline lookup yields CDR1 MDHEN and CDR2 SYDVKM. CDR3 size: 15 residues. Germline trimming cut 4 bases from V and 6 bases from J; bases unmatched to any gene: 8. In DNA form, the CDR3 reads TGTGCCAGCAGTTCCCACGGGACTAGGCTCAATGAGCAGTTCTTC. Residues: CASSSHGTRLNEQFF.

A few counts support this clonotype. V is TRBV12-3 or TRBV12-4 and J is TRBJ1-5; no definite D call. V was pared by 7 bases and J by 0 bases, with 13 bases between. The CDR3 loop spans 15 amino acids. CDR3 residues: CASTKTPYSNQPQHF. Here the CDR3 DNA reads TGTGCCAGCACCAAGACACCTTATAGCAATCAGCCCCAGCATTTT.

On this clonotype: Given the absence of the conserved phenylalanine or tryptophan at the CDR3 end, a read error is likely. The chain is built from TRBV25-1 and TRBJ2-1; D is unresolved. The CDR3 has 15 residues. V shed 7 bases and J shed 4 bases, with 17 bases lying between them. The germline V gene encodes CDR1 MGHDK and CDR2 SYGVNS. The CDR3 coding sequence is TGTGCCAGCACCCCCCCGGACCCGAGGTACAATGAGCAGTTCTAC. The encoded protein is CASTPPDPRYNEQFY.

Only a few counts were recorded for this clonotype. This chain connects TRBV4-1 to TRBJ1-6; tentative D call: TRBD1 (5 bases). V shed 1 base and J shed 10 bases, with 14 bases lying between them. Germline V gene sequence: CDR1 MGHRA, CDR2 YSYEKL. CDR3 length: 15 residues. The CDR3 DNA sequence: TGCGCCAGCAGCCAAGGGGCGACAGTGGTATCACCCCTCCACTTT. This translates into CASSQGATVVSPLHF.

This clonotype was seen a handful of times. J is TRBJ1-1 and V is TRBV25-1, with unresolved D. The CDR3 runs 14 residues. V was trimmed by 2 bases and J by 4 bases, leaving 11 bases between them. Germline assignment: CDR1 MGHDK and CDR2 SYGVNS. This CDR3 reads CASSERSGVTEAFF. CDR3 bases: TGTGCCAGCAGTGAACGCAGTGGCGTCACTGAAGCTTTCTTT.